Following are 19 T cell receptor beta chains from one sample sequenced in a study of blood T cell repertoires in COVID-19. Only in-frame clones appear in the TCRdb table, and some are missing; sequencing was by immunoSEQ multiplex PCR. The table lists approximately 400,000 clones, roughly 80% of them singletons. Specimen: PBMCs or T cells enriched from blood (not recorded which). These receptors originate from a woman aged 45 to 65 who had recovered from COVID-19.

The chain carries TRBV19 and TRBJ1-5, with D possibly TRBD1 on 5 matching bases. V was trimmed by 3 bases and J by 0 bases, leaving 12 bases between them. The CDR3 runs 16 residues. The germline V gene has CDR1 LNHDA and CDR2 SQIVND (reference sequence). The CDR3 sequence: CASSMGGHISNQPQHF. CDR3 DNA sequence: TGTGCCAGTAGTATGGGAGGACATATTAGCAATCAGCCCCAGCATTTT.

The CDR3 sequence is CASSSGTSGSSSTDTQYF. CDR3 DNA: TGCGCCAGCAGCTCCGGGACTAGCGGTTCGTCTAGCACAGATACGCAGTATTTT. The V and J genes are TRBV5-1 and TRBJ2-3, with TRBD2 matching over 11 bases. This CDR3 is 18 amino acids long. Losses at the gene ends were 3 bases for V and 0 bases for J; bases not matched to a gene: 9. The germline V gene encodes CDR1 SGHRS and CDR2 YFSETQ. Drawing the rest from reference TRBV5-1 and TRBJ2-3, the complete variable domain is KAGVTQTPRYLIKTRGQQVTLSCSPISGHRSVSWYQQTPGQGLQFLFEYFSETQRNKGNFPGRFSGRQFSNSRSEMNVSTLELGDSALYLCASSSGTSGSSSTDTQYFGPGTRLTVL.

V and J are TRBV21-1 and TRBJ2-4; the tabulated D call, TRBD2, remains unverified against the DNA. TRBV21-1 represents a pseudogene. The CDR3 has 18 amino acids. The CDR3 sequence: CASSKALGGRTSKNIQYF. The CDR3 DNA sequence: TGTGCCAGCAGCAAAGCGCTTGGAGGCCGTACCTCCAAAAACATTCAGTACTTC.

This clone came up once. The V call is TRBV2, the J call TRBJ2-5; 10 bases match TRBD2. This CDR3 has 14 residues. V gave up 2 bases and J gave up 7 bases; unmatched junction bases: 4. CDR1 is SNHLY and CDR2 is FYNNEI in the germline V gene. CDR3 residues: CASSESGGAGTQYF. The DNA of the CDR3 is TGTGCCAGCAGTGAAAGCGGGGGGGCGGGGACCCAGTACTTC.

The CDR3 nucleotides are TGTGCCAGCAGTTTAGTTCTGGGCTTCAATAATTCACCCCTCCACTTT. Protein sequence: CASSLVLGFNNSPLHF. V is TRBV27 and J is TRBJ1-6; D uncertain. The CDR3 has 16 residues. Germline loops: CDR1 MNHEY, CDR2 SMNVEV (reference sequence). V was cut by 2 bases and J by 5 bases, with 13 bases left in between.

The V and J genes are TRBV6-2 or TRBV6-3 and TRBJ2-7, with D uncertain. Germline lookup yields CDR1 MNHEY and CDR2 SVGEGT. CDR3 size: 13 residues. V lost 6 bases, J lost 4 bases, and 13 bases lay in between. CDR3 residues: CASSPGSLYEQYF. In DNA, the CDR3 is TGTGCCAGCAGCCCCGGGTCCCTGTACGAGCAGTACTTC.

The chain joins TRBV5-1 to TRBJ1-2; no clear D gene. V was shortened by 4 bases and J by 4 bases, with 11 bases between the two germline ends. This CDR3 has 13 amino acids. Per germline, CDR1 SGHRS and CDR2 YFSETQ. This CDR3 reads CASSRDGSYGYTF. The CDR3 bases are TGCGCCAGCAGCCGCGACGGGAGCTATGGCTACACCTTC. Filled out from reference TRBV5-1 and TRBJ1-2, the complete variable domain reads KAGVTQTPRYLIKTRGQQVTLSCSPISGHRSVSWYQQTPGQGLQFLFEYFSETQRNKGNFPGRFSGRQFSNSRSEMNVSTLELGDSALYLCASSRDGSYGYTFGSGTRLTVV.

The chain links TRBV19 to TRBJ1-2; unclear D gene. The CDR3 is 10 residues long. Germline loops: CDR1 LNHDA, CDR2 SQIVND (reference sequence). The ends were cut back, 6 bases at V and 5 bases at J, with 4 bases in the middle. CDR3 bases: TGTGCCAGTAGATCATATGGCTACACCTTC. It is translated as CASRSYGYTF. The whole variable domain, filled in from reference TRBV19 and TRBJ1-2, reads DGGITQSPKYLFRKEGQNVTLSCEQNLNHDAMYWYRQDPGQGLRLIYYSQIVNDFQKGDIAEGYSVSREKKESFPLTVTSAQKNPTAFYLCASRSYGYTFGSGTRLTVV.

CDR3 in amino acids: CASSSASGAGGSYEQYF. CDR3 bases: TGTGCCAGCAGCTCCGCCTCGGGGGCGGGAGGTAGCTACGAGCAGTACTTC. This chain uses TRBV11-2 with TRBJ2-7, with 8 bases identical to TRBD2. The CDR3 covers 17 residues. Germline V gene data show CDR1 as SGHAT and CDR2 as FQNNGV. Germline trimming cut 4 bases from V and 3 bases from J; bases unmatched to any gene: 14. Full variable domain (remainder filled in from reference TRBV11-2 and TRBJ2-7): EAGVAQSPRYKIIEKRQSVAFWCNPISGHATLYWYQQILGQGPKLLIQFQNNGVVDDSQLPKDRFSAERLKGVDSTLKIQPAKLEDSAVYLCASSSASGAGGSYEQYFGPGTRLTVT.

The chain has TRBV9 and TRBJ1-4; no clear D. Trimming shortened V by 4 bases and J by 8 bases, and 18 bases separated the two germline ends. The CDR3 covers 15 residues. Germline CDR1 reads SGDLS; CDR2 reads YYNGEE. The CDR3: CASSPQTHSGEKLFF. CDR3 DNA sequence: TGTGCCAGCAGCCCACAGACCCACTCGGGGGAAAAACTGTTTTTT.

V and J are TRBV6-2 or TRBV6-3 and TRBJ2-3; possibly TRBD2 for D (5 bases). V gave up 2 bases and J gave up 0 bases, with 24 bases separating them. The CDR3 is 20 residues long. CDR1 and CDR2 (germline): MNHEY, SVGEGT. In DNA form, the CDR3 reads TGTGCCAGCAGTTACCGTTTTGGTGGCGGGTCAGTCTCTAGCACAGATACGCAGTATTTT. Translation gives CASSYRFGGGSVSSTDTQYF.

This chain joins TRBV24-1 and TRBJ2-5; 7 nucleotides line up with TRBD1. The CDR3 is 16 residues long. Trimming took 3 bases from V and 5 from J; bases not matched to a gene: 11. In germline, CDR1 is KGHDR, CDR2 SFDVKD. The chain's CDR3 is CATSDGRQGGSETQYF. DNA for the CDR3: TGTGCCACCAGTGATGGGCGACAGGGCGGTTCGGAGACCCAGTACTTC.

This clone was detected a few times. This chain links TRBV28 with TRBJ1-2; a possible D gene is TRBD1 (5 bases). V lost 3 bases and J 5 bases, leaving 16 bases between the germline ends. The CDR3 runs 15 residues. The germline gives CDR1 MDHEN, CDR2 SYDVKM. CDR3 protein: CASSFPGGRGYGYTF. The CDR3 DNA follows: TGTGCCAGCAGTTTTCCGGGGGGAAGGGGTTATGGCTACACCTTC.

The chain uses TRBV7-8 and TRBJ1-5; 12 nucleotides agree with TRBD1. The CDR3 spans 15 residues. Looked up from germline, CDR1 is SGHVS and CDR2 is FQNEAQ. The ends lost 5 bases at V and 6 bases at J; junction bases unmatched: 5. As DNA, the CDR3 is TGTGCCAGCAGCCGAGGGACAGGGGGCGGTCAGCCCCAGCATTTT. This translates into CASSRGTGGGQPQHF.

The V gene is TRBV9, the J gene TRBJ2-6; D perhaps matches TRBD1 (6 bases). From germline, CDR1 is SGDLS and CDR2 YYNGEE. The CDR3 length is 17 residues. Trimming stripped 0 bases from V and 0 bases from J, with 10 bases between. The DNA for the CDR3 is TGTGCCAGCAGCGTAGAGGACAGATCCTCTGGGGCCAACGTCCTGACTTTC. Translated: CASSVEDRSSGANVLTF.

V and J are TRBV7-9 and TRBJ1-4; D is unresolved. Germline loops: CDR1 SEHNR, CDR2 FQNEAQ (reference sequence). Between the trimmed V and J ends, which lost 3 bases and 0 bases, there was a span of 8 bases. CDR3 length: 15 amino acids. This CDR3 reads CASSLSSTTNEKLFF. The CDR3 DNA sequence: TGTGCCAGCAGCTTGTCTTCTACAACTAATGAAAAACTGTTTTTT.

The chain uses TRBV7-9 and TRBJ1-1; tentative D call: TRBD1 (6 bases). Germline lookup yields CDR1 SEHNR and CDR2 FQNEAQ (reference sequence). Trimming shortened V by 4 bases and J by 6 bases, and 9 bases separated the two germline ends. The CDR3 consists of 12 residues. CDR3 sequence: CASSYGTSEAFF. The CDR3 coding sequence is TGTGCCAGCAGCTACGGGACATCTGAAGCTTTCTTT.

The genes are TRBV4-3 and TRBJ2-1; perhaps TRBD2 as D (6 bases). The V end was cut by 1 base, the J end by 10 bases, with 14 bases between. The germline gives CDR1 LGHNA, CDR2 YSLEER. The CDR3 runs 14 residues. CDR3 loop: CASSQAGVVGEQFF. CDR3 DNA: TGCGCCAGCAGCCAAGCGGGGGTAGTCGGCGAGCAGTTCTTC.

This clone was recorded once. The V call is TRBV9, the J call TRBJ1-1; TRBD1 agrees at 8 bases. Germline-derived CDR1 and CDR2 are SGDLS and YYNGEE. This CDR3 is built from 16 residues. With 4 bases clipped from V and 4 bases from J, the junction kept 12 bases outside the gene matches. The CDR3 bases are TGTGCCAGCAGCACCCGAACAGGGGGGCCGGGCACTGAAGCTTTCTTT. Residues: CASSTRTGGPGTEAFF.